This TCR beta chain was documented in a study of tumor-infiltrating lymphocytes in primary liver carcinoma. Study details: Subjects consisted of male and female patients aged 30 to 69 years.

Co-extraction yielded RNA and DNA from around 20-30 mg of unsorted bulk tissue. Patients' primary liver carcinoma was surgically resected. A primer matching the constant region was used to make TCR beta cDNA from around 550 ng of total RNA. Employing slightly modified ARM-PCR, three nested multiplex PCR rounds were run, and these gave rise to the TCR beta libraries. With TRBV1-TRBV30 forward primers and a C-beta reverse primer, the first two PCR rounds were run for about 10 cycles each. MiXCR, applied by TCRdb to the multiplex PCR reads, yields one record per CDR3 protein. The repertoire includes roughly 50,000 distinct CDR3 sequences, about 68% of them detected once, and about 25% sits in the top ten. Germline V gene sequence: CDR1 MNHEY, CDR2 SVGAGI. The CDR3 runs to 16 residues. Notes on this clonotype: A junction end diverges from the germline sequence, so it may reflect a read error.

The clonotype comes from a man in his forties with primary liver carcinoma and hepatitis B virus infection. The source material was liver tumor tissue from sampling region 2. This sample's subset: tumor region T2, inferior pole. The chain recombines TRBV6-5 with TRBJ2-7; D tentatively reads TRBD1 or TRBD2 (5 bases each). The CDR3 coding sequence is TGTGCCAGCAGTTACTCGGGGACGGGTGACTCCTACGAGCCGTACTTC. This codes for CASSYSGTGDSYEPYF.